Below, one T cell receptor (beta chain) is given with its context. This specimen belongs to a study of blood T cell repertoires in COVID-19. Background on the study: There were acute and convalescent COVID-19 samples, and they came from the United States, Italy and Spain. T cells, B-cell-depleted T cells, or PBMCs supplied cDNA or gDNA.

Methods used by the authors: Quantification of nucleated cells was approximated via reference gene primer amplification. The protocol was immunoSEQ multiplex PCR, while the TCRdb copy is restricted to in-frame clones and leaves out a portion. From that table come the V and J calls and clone size; the DNA was used to work out D and trimming. The profile shows 250,000 to 300,000 clones, 70% to 90% of them singletons. Source material: peripheral blood. This receptor was obtained from a woman aged 70-85 years with acute or convalescent COVID-19.

CDR3 residues: CASSLARDSPNTGELFF. The DNA of the CDR3 is TGTGCCAGCAGCTTGGCAAGGGACAGCCCGAACACCGGGGAGCTGTTTTTT. The chain recombines TRBV5-5 with TRBJ2-2; 7 bases line up with TRBD1. J was trimmed by 0 bases and V by 0 bases; bases with no gene match: 5. The length of the CDR3 is 17 residues. The V gene's germline CDR1 is SGHKS and CDR2 YYEKEE (reference sequence).